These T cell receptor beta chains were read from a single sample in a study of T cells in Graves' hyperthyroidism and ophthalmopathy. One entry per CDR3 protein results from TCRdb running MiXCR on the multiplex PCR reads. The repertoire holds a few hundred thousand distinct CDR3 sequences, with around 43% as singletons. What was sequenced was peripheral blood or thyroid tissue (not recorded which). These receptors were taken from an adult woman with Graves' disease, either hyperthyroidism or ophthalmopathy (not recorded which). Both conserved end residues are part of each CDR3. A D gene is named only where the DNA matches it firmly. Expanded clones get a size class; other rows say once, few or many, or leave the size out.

CDR3aa: CASSYIAGSYEQYF
CDR3nt: TGTGCCAGCAGTTACATCGCCGGCTCCTACGAGCAGTACTTC
abundance: NA
v_gene: TRBV6-2/TRBV6-3
j_gene: TRBJ2-7
d_gene: NA

CDR3aa: CATRGWDGEETQYF
CDR3nt: TGTGCCACCAGGGGCTGGGACGGAGAAGAGACCCAGTACTTC
abundance: NA
v_gene: TRBV25-1
j_gene: TRBJ2-5
d_gene: NA

CDR3aa: CSATDSRGRTEAFF
CDR3nt: TGCAGTGCTACGGATTCCAGGGGGCGGACTGAAGCTTTCTTT
abundance: NA
v_gene: TRBV20-1
j_gene: TRBJ1-1
d_gene: TRBD1

CDR3aa: CASSLDFRGSAYEQYF
CDR3nt: TGTGCCAGCAGCTTAGACTTCAGGGGGTCGGCCTACGAGCAGTACTTC
abundance: NA
v_gene: TRBV7-9
j_gene: TRBJ2-7
d_gene: TRBD1

CDR3aa: CASDRFSGANVLTF
CDR3nt: TGTGCCAGCGACAGGTTCTCTGGGGCCAACGTCCTGACTTTC
abundance: few
v_gene: TRBV19
j_gene: TRBJ2-6
d_gene: NA

CDR3aa: CASIQRGRGSYEQYF
CDR3nt: TGTGCCAGCATTCAACGGGGCCGGGGATCCTACGAGCAGTACTTC
abundance: once
v_gene: TRBV5-6
j_gene: TRBJ2-7
d_gene: NA

CDR3aa: CASSLAQGAAGELFF
CDR3nt: TGTGCCAGCAGCTTAGCGCAAGGGGCCGCCGGGGAGCTGTTTTTT
abundance: many
v_gene: TRBV7-2
j_gene: TRBJ2-2
d_gene: NA

CDR3aa: CASSGGKDLYGYTF
CDR3nt: TGTGCCAGCAGTGGGGGAAAGGATCTCTATGGCTACACCTTC
abundance: few
v_gene: TRBV2
j_gene: TRBJ1-2
d_gene: NA

CDR3aa: CATKTGDVEKLFF
CDR3nt: TGTGCCACGAAGACAGGGGATGTAGAAAAACTGTTTTTT
abundance: NA
v_gene: TRBV10-3
j_gene: TRBJ1-4
d_gene: TRBD1

CDR3aa: CASSLSPAGANVLTF
CDR3nt: TGTGCCAGCAGCCTTAGCCCGGCTGGGGCCAACGTCCTGACTTTC
abundance: few
v_gene: TRBV7-2
j_gene: TRBJ2-6
d_gene: NA

CDR3aa: CASSLASLAGSYEQYF
CDR3nt: TGTGCCAGCAGCTTAGCGAGCCTAGCGGGGTCCTACGAGCAGTACTTC
abundance: few
v_gene: TRBV7-2
j_gene: TRBJ2-7
d_gene: TRBD2

CDR3aa: CASSKGSSQGYGYTF
CDR3nt: TGTGCCAGCAGTAAGGGGTCTTCACAGGGCTATGGCTACACCTTC
abundance: NA
v_gene: TRBV25-1
j_gene: TRBJ1-2
d_gene: NA

CDR3aa: CASSRDSDSEAFF
CDR3nt: TGTGCCAGTAGTAGGGACAGCGATTCTGAAGCTTTCTTT
abundance: few
v_gene: TRBV19
j_gene: TRBJ1-1
d_gene: TRBD1

CDR3aa: CATSRDLSGANVLTF
CDR3nt: TGTGCCACCAGCAGAGATCTGTCTGGGGCCAACGTCCTGACTTTC
abundance: few
v_gene: TRBV6-2/TRBV6-3
j_gene: TRBJ2-6
d_gene: NA

CDR3aa: CAISESAGDDGYTF
CDR3nt: TGTGCCATCAGTGAGTCTGCCGGGGACGATGGCTACACCTTC
abundance: many
v_gene: TRBV10-3
j_gene: TRBJ1-2
d_gene: NA

CDR3aa: CASRGTTSPLHF
CDR3nt: TGTGCCAGCAGAGGGACCACTTCACCCCTCCACTTT
abundance: NA
v_gene: TRBV7-3
j_gene: TRBJ1-6
d_gene: NA

CDR3aa: CASSLWGRSGNTIYF
CDR3nt: TGTGCCAGCAGTTTATGGGGTCGCTCTGGAAACACCATATATTTT
abundance: NA
v_gene: TRBV7-2
j_gene: TRBJ1-3
d_gene: NA

CDR3aa: CASRVSLNTGELFF
CDR3nt: TGTGCCAGTAGAGTGTCCCTGAACACCGGGGAGCTGTTTTTT
abundance: NA
v_gene: TRBV19
j_gene: TRBJ2-2
d_gene: NA

CDR3aa: CASRVGGANTEAFF
CDR3nt: TGTGCCAGCAGGGTGGGGGGGGCGAACACTGAAGCTTTCTTT
abundance: NA
v_gene: TRBV7-2
j_gene: TRBJ1-1
d_gene: NA

CDR3aa: CASSLEQGPQHF
CDR3nt: TGTGCCAGCAGCTTAGAACAGGGTCCCCAGCATTTT
abundance: NA
v_gene: TRBV7-8
j_gene: TRBJ1-5
d_gene: NA

CDR3aa: CASSYSGTRRNTIYF
CDR3nt: TGTGCCAGCAGTTACTCCGGGACAAGGCGAAACACCATATATTTT
abundance: many
v_gene: TRBV6-2/TRBV6-3
j_gene: TRBJ1-3
d_gene: NA

CDR3aa: CASRDGNTGELFF
CDR3nt: TGCGCCAGCAGAGACGGGAACACCGGGGAGCTGTTTTTT
abundance: many
v_gene: TRBV10-1
j_gene: TRBJ2-2
d_gene: NA

CDR3aa: CSARDLTGARDTQYF
CDR3nt: TGCAGTGCTAGAGATTTGACAGGGGCCCGGGATACGCAGTATTTT
abundance: NA
v_gene: TRBV20-1
j_gene: TRBJ2-3
d_gene: TRBD1

CDR3aa: CSARGGPGHTEAFF
CDR3nt: TGCAGTGCTAGGGGGGGACCCGGGCACACTGAAGCTTTCTTT
abundance: once
v_gene: TRBV20-1
j_gene: TRBJ1-1
d_gene: NA

CDR3aa: CAITPDRAIGYTF
CDR3nt: TGTGCCATCACTCCCGACAGGGCTATTGGCTACACCTTC
abundance: many
v_gene: TRBV10-3
j_gene: TRBJ1-2
d_gene: TRBD1

CDR3aa: CASSLSVGVANQPQHF
CDR3nt: TGTGCCAGCAGTTTAAGCGTAGGCGTAGCCAATCAGCCCCAGCATTTT
abundance: NA
v_gene: TRBV12-3/TRBV12-4
j_gene: TRBJ1-5
d_gene: NA

CDR3aa: CASSGRDGSMNTEAFF
CDR3nt: TGTGCCAGCAGCGGACGGGACGGGAGCATGAACACTGAAGCTTTCTTT
abundance: once
v_gene: TRBV9
j_gene: TRBJ1-1
d_gene: NA

CDR3aa: CASGIRDRNQPQHF
CDR3nt: TGTGCCAGCGGTATTCGGGACAGGAATCAGCCCCAGCATTTT
abundance: NA
v_gene: TRBV2
j_gene: TRBJ1-5
d_gene: TRBD1

CDR3aa: CASSTSGTSGYEQYF
CDR3nt: TGTGCCAGCAGCACCTCCGGGACTAGCGGCTACGAGCAGTACTTC
abundance: NA
v_gene: TRBV7-2
j_gene: TRBJ2-7
d_gene: TRBD2

CDR3aa: CASSLGLAGSNEQFF
CDR3nt: TGTGCCAGCAGCTTGGGACTAGCGGGATCCAATGAGCAGTTCTTC
abundance: NA
v_gene: TRBV7-9
j_gene: TRBJ2-1
d_gene: TRBD2

CDR3aa: CASSLDPPQNTEASF
CDR3nt: TGTGCCAGCAGCTTGGACCCTCCTCAGAACACTGAAGCTTCCTTT
abundance: NA
v_gene: TRBV7-9
j_gene: TRBJ1-1
d_gene: NA

CDR3aa: CSAPPVGTGELFF
CDR3nt: TGCAGTGCTCCTCCCGTTGGAACCGGGGAGCTGTTTTTT
abundance: few
v_gene: TRBV20-1
j_gene: TRBJ2-2
d_gene: NA

CDR3aa: CASRGLAGVGETQYF
CDR3nt: TGTGCCAGCAGGGGACTAGCGGGAGTCGGGGAGACCCAGTACTTC
abundance: NA
v_gene: TRBV7-2
j_gene: TRBJ2-5
d_gene: TRBD2

CDR3aa: CASSVEQGPQSPLHF
CDR3nt: TGTGCCAGCAGCGTAGAGCAGGGTCCCCAATCACCCCTCCACTTT
abundance: few
v_gene: TRBV9
j_gene: TRBJ1-6
d_gene: NA

CDR3aa: CASSLGPLGQGNYSPLHF
CDR3nt: TGTGCCAGCAGCTTAGGTCCATTGGGACAGGGGAACTATTCACCCCTCCACTTT
abundance: NA
v_gene: TRBV7-8
j_gene: TRBJ1-6
d_gene: TRBD1